A selection of T cell receptor beta chains follows, all from one sample in a study of cytomegalovirus exposure and HLA in healthy donors. Data came from immunoSEQ multiplex PCR; TCRdb stores just in-frame clones and leaves some out. The sample includes roughly 130,000 clones, about two thirds of them seen just once. Sequencing was done on a sample of PBMCs. These receptors all stem from a human donor in good health. Both conserved end residues are part of each CDR3. A D gene is named only where the DNA matches it firmly. Size values are once, few and many counts, or a class for expanded clones, and some rows have none.

D gene: TRBD1
V gene: TRBV5-4
J gene: TRBJ2-3
clone size: NA
CDR3 DNA: TGTGCCAGCAGCCAGATAGACAGGGCAAGGACAGATACGCAGTATTTT
CDR3 protein: CASSQIDRARTDTQYF

D gene: NA
V gene: TRBV10-3
J gene: TRBJ2-2
clone size: NA
CDR3 DNA: TGTGCCATCAGCGGCAGGGAGAACACCGGGGAGCTGTTTTTT
CDR3 protein: CAISGRENTGELFF

D gene: TRBD2
V gene: TRBV6-6
J gene: TRBJ2-2
clone size: NA
CDR3 DNA: TGTGCCAGCAGAGAACTAGCGGGGCCCACCGGGGAGCTGTTTTTT
CDR3 protein: CASRELAGPTGELFF

D gene: NA
V gene: TRBV5-6
J gene: TRBJ1-2
clone size: NA
CDR3 DNA: TGTGCCAGCTCCAGGGCGTATGGCTACACCTTC
CDR3 protein: CASSRAYGYTF

D gene: TRBD1
V gene: TRBV5-4
J gene: TRBJ2-7
clone size: few
CDR3 DNA: TGTGCCAGCAGCCAGGACAGGGGTTACGAGCAGTACTTC
CDR3 protein: CASSQDRGYEQYF

D gene: TRBD1
V gene: TRBV28
J gene: TRBJ2-1
clone size: NA
CDR3 DNA: TGTGCCAGCAGATCGATCAGGGGGCCCAATGAGCAGTTCTTC
CDR3 protein: CASRSIRGPNEQFF

D gene: TRBD1
V gene: TRBV19
J gene: TRBJ1-2
clone size: NA
CDR3 DNA: TGTGCCAGTACCAAAGGACAGGGGAGATTCGATGGCTACACCTTC
CDR3 protein: CASTKGQGRFDGYTF

D gene: NA
V gene: TRBV4-1
J gene: TRBJ2-7
clone size: NA
CDR3 DNA: TGCGCCAGCAGCCCCGGGGGAACCTACGAGCAGTACTTC
CDR3 protein: CASSPGGTYEQYF

D gene: NA
V gene: TRBV27
J gene: TRBJ2-2
clone size: NA
CDR3 DNA: TGTGCCAGCAGTCGGGGGAGGAACACCGGGGAGCTGTTTTTT
CDR3 protein: CASSRGRNTGELFF

D gene: NA
V gene: TRBV5-1
J gene: TRBJ2-7
clone size: few
CDR3 DNA: TGCGCCAGCAGCATCGACAGTCCCTCCTACGAGCAGTACTTC
CDR3 protein: CASSIDSPSYEQYF

D gene: TRBD1
V gene: TRBV6-5
J gene: TRBJ1-2
clone size: NA
CDR3 DNA: TGTGCCAGCAGTTCCCCCGACAGGGAGCGAGGCTACACCTTC
CDR3 protein: CASSSPDRERGYTF

D gene: NA
V gene: TRBV29-1
J gene: TRBJ1-2
clone size: NA
CDR3 DNA: TGCAGCGTTGGTAGAGGGCTACCCCCACTAGAAGGCTACACCTTC
CDR3 protein: CSVGRGLPPLEGYTF

D gene: NA
V gene: TRBV7-9
J gene: TRBJ2-7
clone size: few
CDR3 DNA: TGTGCCAGCAGCTTAGGTCCAGGGCTCGACGAGCAGTACTTC
CDR3 protein: CASSLGPGLDEQYF

D gene: NA
V gene: TRBV15
J gene: TRBJ2-7
clone size: NA
CDR3 DNA: TGTGCCACCAGCAGAGATCTGTCGACTAGGGACTACGAGCAGTACTTC
CDR3 protein: CATSRDLSTRDYEQYF

D gene: NA
V gene: TRBV6-1
J gene: TRBJ1-2
clone size: NA
CDR3 DNA: TGTGCCAGCAGTGAAACAGGGATCTATGGCTACACCTTC
CDR3 protein: CASSETGIYGYTF

D gene: TRBD2
V gene: TRBV6-5
J gene: TRBJ2-7
clone size: NA
CDR3 DNA: TGTGCCAGCAGTACCACTAGCGGGGGTACCTACGAGCAGTACTTC
CDR3 protein: CASSTTSGGTYEQYF

D gene: TRBD1
V gene: TRBV4-1
J gene: TRBJ2-1
clone size: few
CDR3 DNA: TGCGCCAGCAGCCAAATAACAGGGGATAGAAATGAGCAGTTCTTC
CDR3 protein: CASSQITGDRNEQFF

D gene: NA
V gene: TRBV19
J gene: TRBJ2-1
clone size: NA
CDR3 DNA: TGTGCCAGTGGGACTTTAGCGACAAGCTCCTACAATGAGCAGTTCTTC
CDR3 protein: CASGTLATSSYNEQFF

D gene: TRBD1
V gene: TRBV19
J gene: TRBJ1-6
clone size: NA
CDR3 DNA: TGTGCCAGTAGTAGAGACCGGGACAGGGGGCGGTCACCCCTCCACTTT
CDR3 protein: CASSRDRDRGRSPLHF

D gene: TRBD2
V gene: TRBV4-3
J gene: TRBJ2-5
clone size: few
CDR3 DNA: TGCGCCAGCAGCCAAGGGGGCCTAGCGGGGGGGGAGACCCAGTACTTC
CDR3 protein: CASSQGGLAGGETQYF

D gene: TRBD2
V gene: TRBV6-1
J gene: TRBJ2-7
clone size: once
CDR3 DNA: TGTGCCAGCAGTGCCGGGCCTAGCGGGCTCTCCTACGAGCAGTACTTC
CDR3 protein: CASSAGPSGLSYEQYF

D gene: NA
V gene: TRBV19
J gene: TRBJ2-1
clone size: NA
CDR3 DNA: TGTGCCAGTCGTAATTGGGTACAGGGACACAATGAGCAGTTCTTC
CDR3 protein: CASRNWVQGHNEQFF